What follows are 7 T cell receptor beta chains derived from one specimen sequenced in a study of CD8 T cells in Susac syndrome (dated by TCRdb to the late 2010s). Library construction relied on the immunoSEQ multiplex PCR assay. RNA was extracted using the RNeasy kit, and about 0.5 to 1 microgram was reverse transcribed with random hexamers. The public sequencing data were trimmed at Q25 with fastp and processed into clonotypes with MiXCR by TCRdb, which kept only in-frame beta chains. Here each entry gathers all rows of one CDR3 protein and keeps the most common genes and DNA. The sample has 200,000 to 250,000 distinct CDR3 sequences on record, around 95% of them singletons. Of the sample, around 0.072% is held by the ten largest clones. Sequencing was done on a sample of CD4+ T cells from PBMCs. These receptors all come from a human donor with multiple sclerosis.

The V call is TRBV19, the J call TRBJ1-1; D might be TRBD1 (6 bases). The CDR3 has 14 amino acids. Between the trimmed V and J ends, which lost 3 bases and 6 bases, there was a span of 14 bases. The germline V gene has CDR1 LNHDA and CDR2 SQIVND (reference sequence). The CDR3 reads CASSMGGTSPEAFF. The CDR3 coding sequence is TGTGCCAGTAGTATGGGGGGGACATCCCCTGAAGCTTTCTTT.

The chain uses TRBV12-3 or TRBV12-4 and TRBJ1-5, with 9 bases aligning to TRBD1. This CDR3 is 15 amino acids long. V lost 6 bases and J lost 3; bases outside the gene matches: 6. The CDR3 sequence is CASSRYRGPNQPQHF. CDR3 in DNA: TGTGCCAGCAGCCGATACAGGGGGCCCAATCAGCCCCAGCATTTT.

The CDR3 nucleotides are TGCAGCGTTACAGGGGGCACAGATACGCAGTATTTT. This codes for CSVTGGTDTQYF. The V call is TRBV29-1, the J call TRBJ2-3; 7 bases are a match to TRBD1. CDR1 is SQVTM, CDR2 ANQGSEA, per germline. The CDR3 contains 12 residues. Trimming cost V 5 bases and J 1 base; bases outside gene matches: 0.

The chain couples TRBV10-3 to TRBJ2-7, with TRBD2 matching 9 bases. The V gene's germline CDR1 is ENHRY and CDR2 SYGVKD. The V segment lost 4 bases and the J segment 5 bases; nucleotides outside the gene matches: 6. The CDR3 consists of 14 residues. CDR3 sequence reads: CAISAGGLANEQYV. The CDR3 nucleotides read TGTGCCATCAGTGCCGGCGGACTAGCGAACGAGCAGTACGTC.

V is TRBV3-1 and J is TRBJ2-5; D perhaps matches TRBD2 (5 bases). Per germline, CDR1 LGHDT and CDR2 YNNKEL (reference sequence). V lost 4 bases and J 7 bases, leaving 19 bases between the germline ends. The CDR3 has 15 residues. CDR3 sequence reads: CASSPRERTGWTQYF. The CDR3 DNA reads TGTGCCAGCAGCCCTAGGGAGCGGACCGGGTGGACCCAGTACTTC.

V gene TRBV14 combines with J gene TRBJ2-1; TRBD2 aligns across 8 bases. From germline, CDR1 is SGHDN and CDR2 FVKESK. The CDR3 loop spans 16 amino acids. The V and J ends lost 3 bases and 0 bases, in that order; junction bases with no gene match: 4. The CDR3 nucleotides read TGTGCCAGCAGCCATGCCGCGGGAGGCTCCTACAATGAGCAGTTCTTC. Protein product: CASSHAAGGSYNEQFF.

This clonotype appeared once. This chain connects TRBV5-4 to TRBJ2-5, with 8 bases fitting TRBD2. The germline V gene encodes CDR1 SGHNT and CDR2 YYREEE (reference sequence). This CDR3 comprises 15 residues. V shed 2 bases and J 2 bases; nucleotides not matched to a gene: 5. CDR3 loop: CASSLPLAAQETQYF. CDR3 in DNA: TGTGCCAGCAGCTTACCACTAGCGGCACAAGAGACCCAGTACTTC.